This T cell receptor beta chain appears in the sequencing data of a study of cytomegalovirus exposure and HLA in healthy donors. Whole-study results and caveats: V- and J-gene trimming of TCR beta was linked (in a later analysis) to a missense DCLRE1C variant. Another analysis was done later, and it associated more than 15,000 TCR beta sequences with HLA alleles at 0.05 false discovery rate. The likely origin of a cluster of highly shared sequence variants was a sequencing artifact.

In the case of this clone: The antigen is unknown.

Amplification used 60 Vbeta primers and 13 Jbeta primers. The protocol was immunoSEQ multiplex PCR, while the TCRdb copy is restricted to in-frame clones and leaves out a portion. The table includes about 180,000 clones, 75% to 80% detected once. The CDR3 sequence is 14 residues long. Germline V gene lookup returns CDR1 SQVTM and CDR2 ANQGSEA. The J segment lost 4 bases and the V segment lost 8 bases, leaving 10 bases of the junction unmatched. This chain links TRBV29-1 with TRBJ1-1, with TRBD1 identical over 10 bases. The clonotype was recovered from a man aged 35 to 55 in good health and CMV-seropositive. The sample was PBMCs. The CDR3 protein is CSLRTGGFATEAFF. The CDR3 DNA reads TGCAGCTTAAGGACAGGGGGATTTGCCACTGAAGCTTTCTTT.